This T cell receptor beta chain was identified in a study of blood T cell repertoires in COVID-19. As for the study in general: PBMCs, B-cell-depleted T cells, or T cells provided the cDNA or gDNA that made up the material.

Looked up from germline, CDR1 is SQVTM and CDR2 is ANQGSEA. V was trimmed by 2 bases and J by 10 bases, leaving 15 bases between them. CDR3 length equals 13 residues. Under the authors' procedure: The assay estimated nucleated cells by amplifying reference gene primers. Profiling relied on immunoSEQ multiplex PCR, and the TCRdb table lists in-frame clones only, not all of them. The DNA gave D and trimming, while V, J and clone size come from that table. The sample includes 260,000 or so clones, 75% to 85% of them seen just once. The sequenced sample was peripheral blood. The chain uses TRBV29-1 and TRBJ2-1; perhaps TRBD1 as D (5 bases). The TCR sequence derives from a woman older than 75 with COVID-19, enrolled during active disease. CDR3 residues: CSVEQKITGEQFF. The CDR3 DNA is TGCAGCGTTGAACAGAAGATCACAGGAGAGCAGTTCTTC.